Each of the 30 T cell receptor beta chains below was sequenced from the same sample in a study of chemoradiotherapy in HPV16-positive cancers. TCRdb keeps only in-frame clones here, not all; method: immunoSEQ multiplex PCR. The sample has some 5,600 clones; roughly 80% are singletons. Sample collection occurred from a patient who underwent chemoradiotherapy. All receptors derive from a human donor with HPV-associated anogenital cancer.

The chain is built from TRBV30 and TRBJ1-3, with D possibly TRBD1 on 6 matching bases. Trimming removed 5 bases at V and 2 bases at J, with 13 bases between. Germline CDR1 reads GTSNPN; CDR2 reads SVGIG (reference sequence). This CDR3 is built from 14 residues. The CDR3 spells CAWYPWGPGNTIYF. In DNA form, the CDR3 reads TGTGCCTGGTACCCGTGGGGGCCTGGAAACACCATATATTTT.

The rearrangement joins TRBV6-6 to TRBJ2-7; 9 nucleotides match TRBD2. Germline values: CDR1 MNHNY, CDR2 SVGAGI (reference sequence). V was clipped by 4 bases and J by 4 bases; unmatched bases: 11. CDR3 size: 16 residues. The CDR3 spells CASSSHSLAGKYEQYF. CDR3 nucleotides: TGTGCCAGCAGTTCCCACTCCCTAGCGGGAAAGTACGAGCAGTACTTC.

A single count supports this clone. This chain uses TRBV5-1 with TRBJ1-2; TRBD1 aligns across 10 bases. Germline V gene data show CDR1 as SGHRS and CDR2 as YFSETQ. This CDR3 is 18 amino acids long. After removal of 7 bases from V and 0 bases from J, the junction contained 15 bases not matched to a gene. CDR3 sequence reads: CASPSPGQGTLTNYGYTF. In nucleotides, the CDR3 is TGCGCCAGCCCGTCTCCGGGACAGGGGACTTTAACTAACTATGGCTACACCTTC.

DNA for the CDR3: TGTGCCAGCAGCCGCCCGGGGACGCCAGGGAGGGACACCGGGGAGCTGTTTTTT. As protein: CASSRPGTPGRDTGELFF. This chain joins TRBV27 and TRBJ2-2, with TRBD2 matching over 7 bases. The CDR3 contains 18 residues. Germline lookup yields CDR1 MNHEY and CDR2 SMNVEV (reference sequence). The trim removed 6 bases at V and 3 bases at J, leaving 16 bases unmatched.

The J gene is TRBJ1-1, the V gene TRBV5-1; 8 nucleotides align to TRBD1. Trimming cost V 0 bases and J 0 bases; bases outside gene matches: 1. The CDR3 consists of 15 residues. Germline CDR1 is SGHRS and CDR2 is YFSETQ. The CDR3 nucleotides read TGCGCCAGCAGCTTGGGGGGACAGGTGAACACTGAAGCTTTCTTT. Protein sequence: CASSLGGQVNTEAFF.

The chain has TRBV27 and TRBJ1-5; no definite D call. The CDR3 extends over 14 amino acids. The germline V gene encodes CDR1 MNHEY and CDR2 SMNVEV (reference sequence). The germline V and J ends were trimmed by 0 bases and 5 bases, with 8 bases remaining between them. The CDR3 sequence is CASSLSPGYQPQHF. The CDR3 DNA reads as TGTGCCAGCAGTTTATCCCCCGGATATCAGCCCCAGCATTTT.

The genes are TRBV28 and TRBJ2-6; D ambiguous. V lost 6 bases and J lost 0, with 9 bases in between. The CDR3 is made up of 15 amino acids. Germline V gene lookup returns CDR1 MDHEN and CDR2 SYDVKM. The CDR3 loop reads CASRNTASGANVLTF. CDR3 bases: TGTGCCAGCAGGAATACAGCCTCTGGGGCCAACGTCCTGACTTTC.

The chain carries TRBV2 and TRBJ1-1; D is possibly TRBD1 (6 bases). V lost 7 bases to trimming and J lost 4 bases, with 22 bases between them. The CDR3 is 16 amino acids. The V gene's germline CDR1 is SNHLY and CDR2 FYNNEI. CDR3: CASIPGHLNVVTEAFF. DNA for the CDR3: TGTGCCAGCATCCCGGGACACTTGAACGTGGTCACTGAAGCTTTCTTT.

The V and J genes are TRBV30 and TRBJ1-2; D is undetermined. Germline V CDR1 and CDR2: GTSNPN, SVGIG (reference sequence). V lost 1 base to trimming and J lost 4 bases, with 13 bases between them. The CDR3 is 14 residues long. The CDR3 DNA reads as TGTGCCTGGAGTGGGACTCCAAGGACCTATGGCTACACCTTC. Protein: CAWSGTPRTYGYTF.

The V gene is TRBV6-1, the J gene TRBJ2-1; 15 nucleotides match TRBD2. The V gene's germline CDR1 is MNHNS and CDR2 SASEGT. The CDR3 sequence is 15 residues long. J gave up 6 bases and V 6 bases, and 3 bases lay outside the gene matches. CDR3 DNA: TGTGCCAGCAGACCGGGACTAGCGGGAGGCAATGAGCAGTTCTTC. As protein: CASRPGLAGGNEQFF.

The chain is built from TRBV27 and TRBJ2-7; TRBD1 aligns across 9 bases. CDR3 length equals 14 residues. After removal of 2 bases from V and 5 bases from J, the junction contained 4 bases not matched to a gene. CDR1 and CDR2 from the germline V gene are MNHEY and SMNVEV (reference sequence). In DNA, the CDR3 is TGTGCCAGCAGTTTAAGGGACAGGGACGACGAGCAGTACTTC. Translating it yields CASSLRDRDDEQYF.

The CDR3 loop reads CSVVGSGGSGGYTF. The CDR3 region has the DNA TGCAGCGTTGTCGGCTCAGGGGGGTCCGGTGGCTACACCTTC. This chain uses TRBV29-1 with TRBJ1-2; 7 bases map to TRBD1. There are 14 residues in the CDR3. Germline CDR1 SQVTM, CDR2 ANQGSEA. Trimming at V came to 4 bases and at J to 7 bases, leaving 12 bases not matched to a gene.

The genes are TRBV19 and TRBJ1-5; 7 bases line up with TRBD1. CDR3 size: 14 residues. Trimming at V came to 5 bases and at J to 6 bases, leaving 7 bases not matched to a gene. Germline CDR1 LNHDA, CDR2 SQIVND (reference sequence). The CDR3 spells CASSPRTGRQPQHF. DNA for the CDR3: TGTGCCAGTAGTCCGCGGACAGGCCGTCAGCCCCAGCATTTT.

This rearrangement joins TRBV2 to TRBJ1-1, with a weak D call TRBD1 (5 bases). The CDR3 is 10 amino acids. Germline V CDR1 and CDR2: SNHLY, FYNNEI. V was shortened by 9 bases and J by 7 bases, with 9 bases between the two germline ends. CDR3 sequence: CARGVLEAFF. The CDR3 region has the DNA TGTGCCAGGGGGGTCCTTGAAGCTTTCTTT.

V gene TRBV7-2 combines with J gene TRBJ1-5; D not certain. The germline V gene has CDR1 SGHTA and CDR2 FQGNSA. The CDR3 length is 12 residues. The V and J ends lost 4 bases and 6 bases respectively, with 7 bases between them. CDR3 bases: TGTGCCAGCAGCTCCCCGCCTCAGCCCCAGCATTTT. This gives the protein CASSSPPQPQHF. The whole variable domain, filled in from reference TRBV7-2 and TRBJ1-5, reads GAGVSQSPSNKVTEKGKDVELRCDPISGHTALYWYRQSLGQGLEFLIYFQGNSAPDKSGLPSDRFSAERTGGSVSTLTIQRTQQEDSAVYLCASSSPPQPQHFGDGTRLSIL.

V is TRBV30 and J is TRBJ2-5, with D perhaps matching TRBD2 (6 bases). This CDR3 has 17 residues. The V end was cut by 0 bases, the J end by 0 bases, with 17 bases between. In germline, CDR1 is GTSNPN, CDR2 SVGIG (reference sequence). The CDR3 coding sequence is TGTGCCTGGAGTGTTCTAGGTAGCGGACTGTACCAAGAGACCCAGTACTTC. This encodes CAWSVLGSGLYQETQYF.

The rearrangement joins TRBV11-2 to TRBJ2-5; TRBD2 matches at 9 bases. With V trimmed by 1 base and J by 5 bases, 5 bases remained unmatched. CDR1 and CDR2 from the germline V gene are SGHAT and FQNNGV. The CDR3 extends over 15 amino acids. The CDR3 loop reads CASSLGSGRLETQYF. The DNA for the CDR3 is TGTGCCAGCAGCTTAGGTAGCGGGAGATTGGAGACCCAGTACTTC.

This clone has more than one count but fewer than ten. The rearrangement joins TRBV7-8 to TRBJ1-1, with 7 bases that match TRBD1. This CDR3 region has 14 residues. V trimming: 6 bases; J trimming: 5 bases; junction bases outside the gene matches: 9. Looked up from germline, CDR1 is SGHVS and CDR2 is FQNEAQ. The CDR3 protein is CASRRAGQRTEAFF. The CDR3 bases are TGTGCCAGCAGGAGAGCGGGACAGAGGACTGAAGCTTTCTTT.

The V gene is TRBV5-6, the J gene TRBJ2-2, with TRBD2 matching 7 bases. The CDR3 covers 15 residues. V was clipped by 3 bases and J by 2 bases; unmatched bases: 4. Germline lookup yields CDR1 SGHDT and CDR2 YYEEEE. This CDR3 is CASSYSGLNTGELFF. CDR3 coding DNA: TGTGCCAGCAGCTACTCGGGACTAAACACCGGGGAGCTGTTTTTT.

This clone was recorded once. The chain is built from TRBV15 and TRBJ2-3; D is unclear. Per germline, CDR1 LNHNV and CDR2 YYDKDF (reference sequence). The CDR3 totals 15 residues. Trimming took off 0 bases at V and 5 bases at J, with 12 bases between the two ends. CDR3: CATSRDGGVVDTQYF. CDR3 coding DNA: TGTGCCACCAGCAGAGATGGTGGGGTCGTAGATACGCAGTATTTT.

V is TRBV5-1 and J is TRBJ2-2; tentatively, D is TRBD1 (5 bases). Germline loops: CDR1 SGHRS, CDR2 YFSETQ. This CDR3 has 14 residues. V was trimmed by 1 base and J by 5 bases, leaving 9 bases between them. CDR3 nucleotides: TGCGCCAGCAGCTTGTCATCAGGGACCGGGGAGCTGTTTTTT. Its protein product is CASSLSSGTGELFF.

This chain connects TRBV28 to TRBJ1-6, with D possibly TRBD1 on 5 matching bases. This CDR3 is 14 amino acids long. V shed 1 base and J shed 8 bases, with 9 bases lying between them. Germline CDR1 is MDHEN and CDR2 is SYDVKM. The CDR3: CASSLLGEHSPLHF. Here the CDR3 DNA reads TGTGCCAGCAGTTTATTGGGGGAGCATTCACCCCTCCACTTT.

V and J are TRBV4-1 and TRBJ1-1; no clear D. The CDR3 is made up of 14 amino acids. With 5 bases removed from V and 0 bases from J, the gap between germline ends came to 10 bases. Germline CDR1 and CDR2: MGHRA and YSYEKL. The CDR3 loop is CASSGRTVNTEAFF. For the CDR3, the DNA is TGCGCCAGCAGCGGGCGGACTGTGAACACTGAAGCTTTCTTT.

The chain uses TRBV9 and TRBJ1-4; weak D call: TRBD1 (6 bases). Trimming removed 4 bases at V and 5 bases at J, with 15 bases between. This CDR3 comprises 15 residues. Germline loops: CDR1 SGDLS, CDR2 YYNGEE. The CDR3 region has the DNA TGTGCCAGCAGCATTGCCGGACAGTTCAATGAAAAACTGTTTTTT. Translation gives CASSIAGQFNEKLFF.

The chain couples TRBV19 to TRBJ1-6; D is possibly TRBD1 (5 bases). V was trimmed by 6 bases and J by 6 bases, leaving 9 bases between them. CDR1 LNHDA and CDR2 SQIVND come from the germline V gene (reference sequence). The CDR3 contains 13 residues. The CDR3 loop reads CASSRVRNSPLHF. The CDR3 DNA is TGTGCCAGTAGCAGGGTTCGTAATTCACCCCTCCACTTT.

The V call is TRBV18, the J call TRBJ1-5; no definite D call. Between the trimmed V and J ends, which lost 2 bases and 5 bases, there was a span of 7 bases. Germline V gene data show CDR1 as KGHSH and CDR2 as LQKENI. The CDR3 loop spans 13 amino acids. CDR3 DNA: TGTGCCAGCTCACCAGGAGGAGATCAGCCCCAGCATTTT. This encodes CASSPGGDQPQHF.

The chain combines TRBV10-3 with TRBJ1-4, with a weak D call TRBD1 (5 bases). The CDR3 extends over 15 amino acids. Germline loops: CDR1 ENHRY, CDR2 SYGVKD. The ends were cut back, 3 bases at V and 5 bases at J, with 13 bases in the middle. CDR3 residues: CAISDSRDPNEKLFF. The CDR3 bases are TGTGCCATCAGTGATTCTAGGGACCCCAATGAAAAACTGTTTTTT.

The chain combines TRBV19 with TRBJ2-2; D might be TRBD1 (5 bases). The CDR3 covers 15 residues. Germline V gene lookup returns CDR1 LNHDA and CDR2 SQIVND (reference sequence). V was clipped by 5 bases and J by 2 bases, with 12 bases between them. CDR3 DNA: TGTGCCAGTAGTTTAGGGGATGGAAACACCGGGGAGCTGTTTTTT. Translating gives CASSLGDGNTGELFF.

This clone occurred a few times. This chain connects TRBV6-1 to TRBJ2-7, with 7 nucleotides matching TRBD1. CDR1 is MNHNS, CDR2 SASEGT, per germline. This CDR3 is built from 12 residues. V gave up 10 bases and J gave up 3 bases; unmatched junction bases: 6. CDR3 DNA sequence: TGTGCCACCGACAGGGCCTACTACGAGCAGTACTTC. It specifies CATDRAYYEQYF.

J is TRBJ2-1 and V is TRBV7-9; 7 bases line up with TRBD2. CDR1 SEHNR and CDR2 FQNEAQ come from the germline V gene (reference sequence). The CDR3 extends over 18 amino acids. J was trimmed by 3 bases and V by 5 bases; bases with no gene match: 16. The CDR3, as DNA: TGTGCCAGCAGCCCCCTGGGGTCCCTAGCGGAGGACTACAATGAGCAGTTCTTC. Protein: CASSPLGSLAEDYNEQFF.